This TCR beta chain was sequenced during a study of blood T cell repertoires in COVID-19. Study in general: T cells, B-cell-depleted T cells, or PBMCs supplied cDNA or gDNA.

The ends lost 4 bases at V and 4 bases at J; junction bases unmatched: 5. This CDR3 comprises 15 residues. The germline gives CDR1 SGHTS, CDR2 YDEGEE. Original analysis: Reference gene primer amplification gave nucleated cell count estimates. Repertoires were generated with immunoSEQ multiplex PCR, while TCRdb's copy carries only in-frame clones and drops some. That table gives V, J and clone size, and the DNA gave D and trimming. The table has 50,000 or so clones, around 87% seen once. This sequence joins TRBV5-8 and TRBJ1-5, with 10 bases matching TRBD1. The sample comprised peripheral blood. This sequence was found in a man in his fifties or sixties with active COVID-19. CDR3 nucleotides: TGTGCCAGCAGCCAATCGGGACAGGGGAATCAGCCCCAGCATTTT. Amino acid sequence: CASSQSGQGNQPQHF.